A single sample is the source of the 3 T cell receptor beta chains below, sequenced in a study of Tregs in tolerant kidney transplant recipients. Clones were sequenced by immunoSEQ multiplex PCR, and TCRdb holds only the in-frame ones, with some missing. The sample has about 8,300 clones, nearly 35% seen once. Antigens for these TCRs are unknown. FACS sorting followed an approximately 6-day coculture of CFSE-labeled recipient PBMCs with irradiated graft donor PBMCs. Sample: CD8+ T cells from blood cultured with allogeneic cells, taken before the transplant. The receptors come from a human patient who received a combined kidney and bone marrow transplant.

This clone appeared a single time. This chain joins TRBV21-1 and TRBJ2-7; the table's D gene call, TRBD1, was not cross checked with the DNA. TRBV21-1 is marked as a pseudogene. This CDR3 is 12 amino acids long. Here the CDR3 reads CASSGQGGEQYF. DNA of the CDR3: TGTGCCAGTAGCGGACAGGGAGGCGAGCAGTACTTC.

A note on this clone: An end of the junction differs from the germline gene, which may be a read error. The V gene is TRBV27, the J gene TRBJ2-3, with 12 bases identical to TRBD2. Germline values: CDR1 MNHEY, CDR2 SMNVEV (reference sequence). This CDR3 region has 16 residues. CDR3 region: CAGSLLLAGGADTQYF. CDR3 DNA sequence: TGTGCCGGCAGTTTATTACTAGCGGGAGGAGCGGATACGCAGTATTTT.

This clone is medium-sized within its sample. DNA for the CDR3: TGCAGCGTTGTAGGGGGCGAGCTAATCACTGAAGCTTTCTTT. Residues: CSVVGGELITEAFF. This chain uses TRBV29-1 with TRBJ1-1; 7 positions agree with TRBD1. Unmatched junction bases numbered 9, after V lost 4 bases and J lost 4 bases. This CDR3 contains 14 residues. Germline V gene lookup returns CDR1 SQVTM and CDR2 ANQGSEA.